This T cell receptor beta chain appears in the sequencing data of a study of T cells after yellow fever vaccination. Across the study: Preparation of fractions with low cell numbers was performed using SMART-Seq v4 Ultra Low Input.

Whole-study findings and limits: High-abundance clonotypes from the bulk population could contaminate FACS-sorted repertoires.

Details on this clonotype: Its target is unknown.

The CDR3 has 15 residues. J lost 7 bases, V lost 0 bases, and 4 bases had no gene match. The V gene's germline CDR1 is SGHTA and CDR2 FQGNSA. Production of TCR cDNA was by 5'RACE template switching, which also added a universal primer site and UMIs. TCRdb processed the 5' RACE reads anew with MiXCR; each CDR3 protein has one entry. The data show 450,000 to 650,000 distinct CDR3 sequences, approximately 15% seen once. The source of this sequence is a man younger than 45 who received the YFV17D yellow fever vaccine. The source material was PBMCs, sampled on the day of the yellow fever booster vaccination. The V gene is TRBV7-2, the J gene TRBJ2-2, with 8 bases matching TRBD2. CDR3: CASSLASGMNGELFF. The CDR3 DNA follows: TGTGCCAGCAGCTTAGCTAGCGGGATGAACGGGGAGCTGTTTTTT. Supplemented by reference TRBV7-2 and TRBJ2-2, the full variable domain reads GAGVSQSPSNKVTEKGKDVELRCDPISGHTALYWYRQSLGQGLEFLIYFQGNSAPDKSGLPSDRFSAERTGGSVSTLTIQRTQQEDSAVYLCASSLASGMNGELFFGEGSRLTVL.